One and the same sample provided the 30 T cell receptor beta chains below, sequenced in a study of T cells in localized non-small cell lung cancer. Sequencing used immunoSEQ multiplex PCR; TCRdb keeps in-frame clones, though not all of them. The sample has about 59,000 clones; roughly nine tenths are singletons. Sequencing used peripheral blood, obtained before any cancer treatment. Receptors were obtained from a man between 40 and 75 years old with stage I lung adenocarcinoma.

This clone has a single count. This chain connects TRBV30 to TRBJ1-4, with D possibly matching TRBD1 (5 bases). V lost 3 bases and J 7 bases, leaving 12 bases between the germline ends. The CDR3 covers 13 residues. CDR1 is GTSNPN, CDR2 SVGIG, per germline (reference sequence). This CDR3 is CAWRLGASEKLFF. DNA of the CDR3: TGTGCCTGGAGGTTAGGGGCGAGTGAAAAACTGTTTTTT.

This sequence joins TRBV18 and TRBJ2-5, with TRBD2 as a possible D gene (6 bases). The germline V gene encodes CDR1 KGHSH and CDR2 LQKENI. Trimming took 7 bases from V and 3 from J, leaving 18 bases between them. The CDR3 totals 15 residues. The CDR3 loop reads CASCEPGVFKETQYF. DNA for the CDR3: TGTGCCAGCTGCGAACCGGGAGTATTCAAAGAGACCCAGTACTTC. Combining the CDR3 with reference TRBV18 and TRBJ2-5 gives the whole variable domain NAGVMQNPRHLVRRRGQEARLRCSPMKGHSHVYWYRQLPEEGLKFMVYLQKENIIDESGMPKERFSAEFPKEGPSILRIQQVVRGDSAAYFCASCEPGVFKETQYFGPGTRLLVL.

J is TRBJ2-3 and V is TRBV4-2; 8 nucleotides line up with TRBD2. The ends lost 0 bases at V and 8 bases at J; junction bases unmatched: 10. This CDR3 comprises 16 residues. Germline V gene data show CDR1 as LGHNA and CDR2 as YNFKEQ. CDR3 residues: CASSQDGAGGLGTQYF. The CDR3 DNA reads TGTGCCAGCAGCCAAGATGGGGCGGGAGGCCTTGGTACGCAGTATTTT.

The chain couples TRBV6-1 to TRBJ2-7; TRBD1 matches at 8 bases. This CDR3 is built from 13 residues. Germline assignment: CDR1 MNHNS and CDR2 SASEGT. The V gene end was trimmed by 6 bases and the J gene end by 6 bases; junction bases not matched to a gene: 7. This chain's CDR3 is CASRVGQGSEQYF. CDR3 bases: TGTGCCAGCAGGGTCGGACAGGGTTCCGAGCAGTACTTC.

This sequence joins TRBV6-5 and TRBJ2-7, with 7 bases lining up with TRBD1. V was clipped by 2 bases and J by 6 bases; unmatched bases: 4. Germline CDR1 MNHEY, CDR2 SVGAGI. The length of the CDR3 is 13 residues. DNA for the CDR3: TGTGCCAGCAGTTACATGGCAGGGGGCGAGCAGTACTTC. Its protein is CASSYMAGGEQYF.

The chain carries TRBV11-3 and TRBJ2-7; D is unclear. Germline V gene data show CDR1 as SGHNT and CDR2 as YENEEA. V was cut by 3 bases and J by 0 bases, with 12 bases left in between. The CDR3 has 15 residues. CDR3 protein: CASSFGGRLSYEQYF. In nucleotides, the CDR3 is TGTGCCAGCAGCTTTGGCGGAAGGCTCTCCTACGAGCAGTACTTC. The whole variable domain, filled in from reference TRBV11-3 and TRBJ2-7, reads EAGVVQSPRYKIIEKKQPVAFWCNPISGHNTLYWYLQNLGQGPELLIRYENEEAVDDSQLPKDRFSAERLKGVDSTLKIQPAELGDSAVYLCASSFGGRLSYEQYFGPGTRLTVT.

The chain joins TRBV30 to TRBJ2-1; 10 nucleotides align to TRBD2. There are 14 residues in the CDR3. V was clipped by 3 bases and J by 8 bases; unmatched bases: 7. Germline CDR1 GTSNPN, CDR2 SVGIG (reference sequence). CDR3 sequence (DNA): TGTGCCTGGAGGAAGCGGGAGGGTTGGGATGAGCAGTTCTTC. Protein: CAWRKREGWDEQFF.

This rearrangement joins TRBV11-2 to TRBJ2-5, with D perhaps matching TRBD1 (5 bases). Germline V CDR1 and CDR2: SGHAT, FQNNGV. Trimming cost V 5 bases and J 3 bases, with 10 bases left between them. CDR3 length: 13 residues. The CDR3 sequence: CASSHRLEETQYF. In nucleotides, the CDR3 is TGTGCCAGCAGCCACAGGTTAGAAGAGACCCAGTACTTC.

V is TRBV29-1 and J is TRBJ2-5; 11 bases map to TRBD1. The germline gives CDR1 SQVTM, CDR2 ANQGSEA. The CDR3 sequence is 14 residues long. V gave up 6 bases and J gave up 3 bases; unmatched junction bases: 6. CDR3: CSVRRDRGKETQYF. CDR3 nucleotide sequence: TGCAGCGTACGCCGGGACAGGGGGAAAGAGACCCAGTACTTC.

The rearrangement links TRBV11-2 to TRBJ2-7, with D uncertain. V lost 5 bases and J 0 bases, leaving 14 bases between the germline ends. Germline assignment: CDR1 SGHAT and CDR2 FQNNGV. The CDR3 runs 15 residues. The CDR3 DNA reads TGTGCCAGCAGCGCGGAACTAATGAGCTCCTACGAGCAGTACTTC. This encodes CASSAELMSSYEQYF.

The chain couples TRBV4-3 to TRBJ2-7, with TRBD1 identical over 7 bases. Germline V gene sequence: CDR1 LGHNA, CDR2 YSLEER. V lost 1 base to trimming and J lost 4 bases; unmatched junction nucleotides: 7. The CDR3 is 15 residues long. Here the CDR3 reads CASSQAPGQIYEQYF. The CDR3 DNA reads as TGCGCCAGCAGCCAAGCTCCGGGACAGATTTACGAGCAGTACTTC.

J is TRBJ1-4 and V is TRBV7-8; TRBD1 agrees at 7 bases. This CDR3 comprises 17 residues. CDR1 is SGHVS, CDR2 FQNEAQ, per germline. J lost 6 bases, V lost 4 bases, and 14 bases had no gene match. CDR3 loop: CASSSEGSAGTDEKLFF. CDR3 nucleotide sequence: TGTGCCAGCAGCTCCGAAGGATCAGCTGGGACAGATGAAAAACTGTTTTTT.

Regarding this clone: No DNA is shown, since the ends of the CDR3 on it are uncertain; the CDR3 is the one TCRdb lists. J is TRBJ2-1 and V is TRBV28; the table calls TRBD2, which could not be checked here. Inclusive of both ends, the CDR3 amounts to 12 amino acids. The germline V gene has CDR1 MDHEN and CDR2 SYDVKM. CDR3 sequence: CASSSSRGEQFF.

The chain employs TRBV4-1 and TRBJ1-1; 12 nucleotides agree with TRBD1. The CDR3 contains 17 residues. With V trimmed by 1 base and J by 4 bases, 7 bases remained unmatched. Germline CDR1 MGHRA, CDR2 YSYEKL. The CDR3 spells CASSQAWDRGRSTEAFF. CDR3 coding DNA: TGCGCCAGCAGCCAAGCTTGGGACAGGGGGCGCAGCACTGAAGCTTTCTTT.

The chain carries TRBV19 and TRBJ2-1; TRBD2 aligns across 11 bases. The germline V gene encodes CDR1 LNHDA and CDR2 SQIVND (reference sequence). J lost 10 bases, V lost 4 bases, and 12 bases had no gene match. The CDR3 runs 16 residues. The CDR3 sequence: CASSKTSGSSGGEQFF. For the CDR3, the DNA is TGTGCCAGTAGTAAAACTAGCGGGAGTTCTGGCGGGGAGCAGTTCTTC.

The genes are TRBV6-5 and TRBJ2-7; perhaps TRBD1 as D (7 bases). CDR1 is MNHEY and CDR2 is SVGAGI in the germline V gene. This CDR3 region has 14 residues. The V gene lost 2 bases and the J gene lost 2 bases, with 10 bases spanning the gap. The CDR3 DNA reads TGTGCCAGCAGTTACGCGGGACAGACCTACGAGCAGTACTTC. Amino acid sequence: CASSYAGQTYEQYF.

This chain links TRBV2 with TRBJ2-1; D gene ambiguous. Germline loops: CDR1 SNHLY, CDR2 FYNNEI. The V gene lost 8 bases and the J gene lost 0 bases, with 11 bases spanning the gap. This CDR3 spans 14 amino acids. This CDR3 reads CASGGSLSYNEQFF. The CDR3 nucleotides read TGTGCCAGCGGTGGCAGCCTCTCCTACAATGAGCAGTTCTTC.

The rearrangement uses TRBV28 and TRBJ2-1, with D possibly matching TRBD1 (6 bases). Germline CDR1 is MDHEN and CDR2 is SYDVKM. The CDR3 loop spans 16 amino acids. The germline V and J ends were trimmed by 7 bases and 1 base, with 17 bases remaining between them. CDR3 sequence (DNA): TGTGCCAGCATCAAAGACTGGGGGCTTTCCTACAATGAGCAGTTCTTC. Encoded protein: CASIKDWGLSYNEQFF. Based on the CDR3 plus reference TRBV28 and TRBJ2-1, the full variable domain is DVKVTQSSRYLVKRTGEKVFLECVQDMDHENMFWYRQDPGLGLRLIYFSYDVKMKEKGDIPEGYSVSREKKERFSLILESASTNQTSMYLCASIKDWGLSYNEQFFGPGTRLTVL.

In this sample, this clone turned up a few times. This chain connects TRBV5-1 to TRBJ2-3; 10 bases match TRBD2. The CDR3 is made up of 20 amino acids. J gave up 4 bases and V 4 bases, and 21 bases lay outside the gene matches. CDR1 is SGHRS and CDR2 is YFSETQ in the germline V gene. This chain's CDR3 is CASSRRFTGLALRAPDTQYF. The CDR3 DNA is TGCGCCAGCAGCCGAAGGTTTACGGGACTAGCGCTAAGGGCCCCAGATACGCAGTATTTT.

The chain uses TRBV9 and TRBJ1-1, with TRBD1 as a possible D gene (5 bases). The CDR3 contains 13 residues. Germline loops: CDR1 SGDLS, CDR2 YYNGEE. Trimming removed 3 bases at V and 1 base at J, with 7 bases between. CDR3 coding DNA: TGTGCCAGCAGCGCCACAGGGAACACTGAAGCTTTCTTT. It translates to CASSATGNTEAFF. Supplemented by reference TRBV9 and TRBJ1-1, the full variable domain reads DSGVTQTPKHLITATGQRVTLRCSPRSGDLSVYWYQQSLDQGLQFLIQYYNGEERAKGNILERFSAQQFPDLHSELNLSSLELGDSALYFCASSATGNTEAFFGQGTRLTVV.

The chain has TRBV30 and TRBJ2-1, with TRBD2 matching over 7 bases. J lost 8 bases, V lost 1 base, and 11 bases had no gene match. Germline V gene lookup returns CDR1 GTSNPN and CDR2 SVGIG (reference sequence). The length of the CDR3 is 15 residues. CDR3 bases: TGTGCCTGGAGTGCGCAGTCTTCGGGGGGAGATGAGCAGTTCTTC. It codes for CAWSAQSSGGDEQFF. The entire variable domain, with the rest obtained from reference TRBV30 and TRBJ2-1, is as follows: SQTIHQWPATLVQPVGSPLSLECTVEGTSNPNLYWYRQAAGRGLQLLFYSVGIGQISSEVPQNLSASRPQDRQFILSSKKLLLSDSGFYLCAWSAQSSGGDEQFFGPGTRLTVL.

In nucleotides, the CDR3 is TGTGCCAGCAGCCTATCGCCAAGCTCCTACAATGAGCAGTTCTTC. It yields the protein CASSLSPSSYNEQFF. V is TRBV28 and J is TRBJ2-1, with D unclear. Germline lookup yields CDR1 MDHEN and CDR2 SYDVKM. V was cut by 6 bases and J by 0 bases, with 12 bases left in between. This CDR3 is 15 amino acids long.

The chain uses TRBV6-5 and TRBJ2-7; a weak D match, TRBD2 (6 bases). Trimming shortened V by 2 bases and J by 3 bases, and 11 bases separated the two germline ends. The germline CDR1 and CDR2 sequences are MNHEY and SVGAGI. CDR3 length: 14 residues. Here the CDR3 reads CASSYADSGYEQYF. The CDR3 region has the DNA TGTGCCAGCAGTTACGCCGATAGCGGCTACGAGCAGTACTTC.

In regard to this clone: Other nucleotide sequences in the sample specify the same CDR3. The CDR3 bases are TGTGCCAGCAGCGTGGGGACTGTCAACACCGGGGAGCTGTTTTTT. As protein: CASSVGTVNTGELFF. The chain couples TRBV9 to TRBJ2-2; D is possibly TRBD2 (6 bases). This CDR3 comprises 15 residues. Germline assignment: CDR1 SGDLS and CDR2 YYNGEE. Deletions cut 2 bases from V and 2 bases from J, with 10 bases between.

This chain connects TRBV5-1 to TRBJ1-5; a weak D match, TRBD1 (5 bases). The V gene lost 0 bases and the J gene lost 3 bases, with 10 bases spanning the gap. The length of the CDR3 is 15 residues. Per germline, CDR1 SGHRS and CDR2 YFSETQ. CDR3 residues: CASSLDAGTNQPQHF. The CDR3 region has the DNA TGCGCCAGCAGCTTGGATGCCGGGACCAATCAGCCCCAGCATTTT. The whole variable domain, remainder taken from reference TRBV5-1 and TRBJ1-5, is KAGVTQTPRYLIKTRGQQVTLSCSPISGHRSVSWYQQTPGQGLQFLFEYFSETQRNKGNFPGRFSGRQFSNSRSEMNVSTLELGDSALYLCASSLDAGTNQPQHFGDGTRLSIL.

The rearrangement uses TRBV27 and TRBJ2-1, with 10 bases that match TRBD2. V was clipped by 7 bases and J by 7 bases; unmatched bases: 10. Germline assignment: CDR1 MNHEY and CDR2 SMNVEV (reference sequence). This CDR3 contains 15 residues. Here the CDR3 DNA reads TGTGCCAGCAAGCGAGCGGGAGGGCCGGGGAATGAGCAGTTCTTC. As protein: CASKRAGGPGNEQFF.

The chain links TRBV6-1 to TRBJ2-2; D is unclear. Germline V gene sequence: CDR1 MNHNS, CDR2 SASEGT. Trimming pared 4 bases from V and 1 base from J, leaving 10 bases between. The CDR3 loop spans 15 amino acids. The CDR3, as DNA: TGTGCCAGCAGTGCCGTTTCAGGGAACACCGGGGAGCTGTTTTTT. It encodes CASSAVSGNTGELFF.

The V and J genes are TRBV5-1 and TRBJ2-3; TRBD1 aligns across 10 bases. This CDR3 has 16 residues. The V segment lost 1 base and the J segment 4 bases; nucleotides outside the gene matches: 6. CDR1 is SGHRS, CDR2 YFSETQ, per germline. The DNA for the CDR3 is TGCGCCAGCAGCTTGAGCGGACAGGGGGTAGCAGATACGCAGTATTTT. Its translation is CASSLSGQGVADTQYF. Full variable domain (rest looked up from reference TRBV5-1 and TRBJ2-3): KAGVTQTPRYLIKTRGQQVTLSCSPISGHRSVSWYQQTPGQGLQFLFEYFSETQRNKGNFPGRFSGRQFSNSRSEMNVSTLELGDSALYLCASSLSGQGVADTQYFGPGTRLTVL.

The gene calls are TRBV11-3 and TRBJ2-1; 12 positions match TRBD2. The CDR3 consists of 17 residues. Germline V gene lookup returns CDR1 SGHNT and CDR2 YENEEA. J lost 3 bases, V lost 1 base, and 4 bases had no gene match. DNA for the CDR3: TGTGCCAGCAGCTTAGGAGGGACTAGCGGGTTCTACAATGAGCAGTTCTTC. It encodes CASSLGGTSGFYNEQFF.

The genes are TRBV28 and TRBJ2-7, with 8 bases matching TRBD2. The CDR3 is made up of 15 amino acids. Trimming removed 6 bases from V and 6 bases from J; junction bases left unmatched: 13. Germline CDR1 MDHEN, CDR2 SYDVKM. CDR3 in DNA: TGTGCCAGCAGCCCTTCCGGGACTAGTCTCTCCGAGCAGTACTTC. Translating it yields CASSPSGTSLSEQYF.